The 31 T cell receptor beta chains below were found in one sample sequenced in a study of T cell repertoires in cytomegalovirus infection. TCRdb ran MiXCR on the reads and lists one entry per CDR3 protein. The sample holds 400,000 or so distinct CDR3 sequences, roughly a third seen once. The sequencing sample was made of PBMCs. These receptors were taken from a human donor in good health (CMV status not recorded). Some clones in this sample may be carry-over from other donors' samples.

Comment on this clonotype: A much larger clonotype is one base distant, so this may be a read error. This CDR3 fails to terminate in the conserved phenylalanine or tryptophan, so it likely reflects a read error. J is TRBJ2-2 and V is TRBV6-8, with D possibly called TRBD1 or TRBD2 (5 bases each). Germline lookup yields CDR1 MNHGY and CDR2 SAAAGT. The CDR3 has 14 residues. The V end lost 2 bases, the J end lost 7 bases, and 11 bases lay between the germline ends. CDR3: CASSYGTGIGELFC. DNA of the CDR3: TGTGCCAGCAGTTACGGGACCGGCATCGGGGAGCTGTTTTGT.

This clonotype was counted a few times. The chain recombines TRBV20-1 with TRBJ2-1; D gene unclear. V lost 0 bases, J lost 4 bases, and 7 bases lay in between. CDR3 length equals 13 residues. Germline lookup yields CDR1 DFQATT and CDR2 SNEGSKA (reference sequence). The CDR3 loop reads CSARDTLYNEQFF. CDR3 DNA: TGCAGTGCTAGAGATACCCTATACAATGAGCAGTTCTTC.

This clonotype was observed a few times. The chain uses TRBV6-5 and TRBJ1-1; 7 bases line up with TRBD1. From germline, CDR1 is MNHEY and CDR2 SVGAGI. CDR3 length equals 16 residues. The trim removed 4 bases at V and 7 bases at J, leaving 15 bases unmatched. The CDR3 sequence: CASSSFNSVQGSEAFF. Here the CDR3 DNA reads TGTGCCAGCAGTTCCTTCAACTCAGTACAGGGGAGTGAAGCTTTCTTT.

The V call is TRBV10-3, the J call TRBJ2-7, with D perhaps TRBD1 or TRBD2 (5 bases each). Looked up from germline, CDR1 is ENHRY and CDR2 is SYGVKD. The CDR3 length is 14 residues. Trimming stripped 11 bases from V and 0 bases from J, with 17 bases between. In DNA, the CDR3 is TGTGCCGCCTCTTTTGGGGGAAGCTCCTACGAGCAGTACTTC. It codes for CAASFGGSSYEQYF.

This clonotype has more than one count but fewer than ten. The rearrangement joins TRBV18 to TRBJ2-5; TRBD2 might be the D (5 bases). V gave up 2 bases and J gave up 5 bases, with 15 bases separating them. From germline, CDR1 is KGHSH and CDR2 LQKENI. The CDR3 is 15 residues long. CDR3 coding DNA: TGTGCCAGCTCACCAATTCTTACCCCGGGGGAGACCCAGTACTTC. Its protein product is CASSPILTPGETQYF.

With respect to this clonotype: Possible read error: a much larger clone is one base away. The gene calls are TRBV7-2 and TRBJ2-1; TRBD2 matches at 9 bases. The length of the CDR3 is 16 residues. Germline assignment: CDR1 SGHTA and CDR2 FQGNSA. CDR3 in amino acids: CDSSLASSGSSNEQFF. CDR3 coding DNA: TGTGACAGCAGCTTAGCGAGTAGCGGGAGTTCCAATGAGCAGTTCTTC. The full variable domain, rest sourced from reference TRBV7-2 and TRBJ2-1, is GAGVSQSPSNKVTEKGKDVELRCDPISGHTALYWYRQSLGQGLEFLIYFQGNSAPDKSGLPSDRFSAERTGGSVSTLTIQRTQQEDSAVYLCDSSLASSGSSNEQFFGPGTRLTVL.

The table lists this clonotype with a few counts. The chain employs TRBV27 and TRBJ1-2, with 9 bases identical to TRBD1. The CDR3 has 13 amino acids. With V trimmed by 3 bases and J by 6 bases, 2 bases remained unmatched. Germline V gene sequence: CDR1 MNHEY, CDR2 SMNVEV (reference sequence). The CDR3 here is CASSFRTGDGYTF. CDR3 in DNA: TGTGCCAGCAGTTTCAGGACAGGGGATGGCTACACCTTC.

The chain carries TRBV7-6 and TRBJ2-3, with D maybe TRBD1 (6 bases). Germline lookup yields CDR1 SGHVS and CDR2 FNYEAQ. The CDR3 is 17 residues long. V lost 5 bases and J lost 2, with 20 bases in between. The CDR3 DNA reads TGTGCCAGCAGCCTTTTCCTGGCAGGGGCTCTCACAGATACGCAGTATTTT. It yields the protein CASSLFLAGALTDTQYF.

This chain connects TRBV19 to TRBJ1-1; D uncertain. With 5 bases removed from V and 4 bases from J, the gap between germline ends came to 20 bases. The CDR3 sequence is 16 residues long. Germline V gene lookup returns CDR1 LNHDA and CDR2 SQIVND (reference sequence). In nucleotides, the CDR3 is TGTGCCAGTAGTCCCAATTGCCCAGGAAGGGCCACTGAAGCTTTCTTT. Translated, it gives CASSPNCPGRATEAFF.

In regard to this clonotype: Relative to the germline gene, one junction end is altered; a read error may explain this. The chain uses TRBV7-2 and TRBJ2-7, with 7 bases aligning to TRBD2. The CDR3 contains 16 residues. The germline gives CDR1 SGHTA, CDR2 FQGNSA. CDR3: CASSVAVTSSTYEQYF. The DNA of the CDR3 is TGTGCCAGCAGCGTAGCCGTGACTAGCAGTACCTACGAGCAGTACTTC.

The rearrangement uses TRBV19 and TRBJ2-4; 10 nucleotides align to TRBD2. Germline assignment: CDR1 LNHDA and CDR2 SQIVND (reference sequence). The CDR3 contains 14 residues. V was pared by 7 bases and J by 5 bases, with 5 bases of the junction left unmatched. The CDR3 loop is CASMSLAGENIQYF. The CDR3, as DNA: TGTGCCAGTATGAGCCTAGCGGGGGAAAACATTCAGTACTTC.

In this sample, this clonotype turned up a few times. The CDR3 spells CASTLAGTGSYTIYF. The CDR3 bases are TGTGCCAGCACCCTCGCCGGGACAGGGAGTTACACCATATATTTT. The J gene is TRBJ1-3, the V gene TRBV28, with TRBD1 identical over 9 bases. The germline CDR1 and CDR2 sequences are MDHEN and SYDVKM. This CDR3 contains 15 residues. The V segment lost 7 bases and the J segment 8 bases; nucleotides outside the gene matches: 12.

The chain joins TRBV2 to TRBJ2-7, with D unresolved. The CDR3 is 16 residues long. CDR1 and CDR2 from the germline V gene are SNHLY and FYNNEI. The V end was cut by 1 base, the J end by 3 bases, with 16 bases between. CDR3 DNA: TGTGCCAGCAGTGAAGGCAAAGGGATGGGGTACTACGAGCAGTACTTC. Protein product: CASSEGKGMGYYEQYF.

As to this clonotype: One junction end does not reproduce the germline sequence, and a read error may be involved. This rearrangement joins TRBV5-6 to TRBJ2-7; D uncertain. The CDR3 contains 13 residues. CDR1 SGHDT and CDR2 YYEEEE come from the germline V gene. The CDR3 loop is CDSSLGGSNEQYF. CDR3 coding DNA: TGTGACAGCAGCTTGGGCGGAAGTAACGAGCAGTACTTC.

The chain employs TRBV4-1 and TRBJ1-5; D gene ambiguous. The germline V gene encodes CDR1 MGHRA and CDR2 YSYEKL. This CDR3 region has 15 residues. The ends were cut back, 1 base at V and 0 bases at J, with 7 bases in the middle. The CDR3 coding sequence is TGCGCCAGCAGCCAAGGGGAAAATAGCAATCAGCCCCAGCATTTT. Translation gives CASSQGENSNQPQHF.

The rearrangement links TRBV2 to TRBJ1-6; 9 bases map to TRBD1. CDR1 is SNHLY and CDR2 is FYNNEI in the germline V gene. This CDR3 contains 14 residues. The J segment lost 8 bases and the V segment lost 6 bases, leaving 5 bases of the junction unmatched. The CDR3 loop reads CASRGTGIDSPLHF. The CDR3 DNA reads TGTGCCAGCAGGGGGACAGGGATAGATTCACCCCTCCACTTT.

A word on this clonotype: Because it lacks the conserved phenylalanine or tryptophan at the end, this CDR3 is likely a read error. This chain joins TRBV20-1 and TRBJ1-6, with D perhaps matching TRBD1 (5 bases). Germline V gene sequence: CDR1 DFQATT, CDR2 SNEGSKA (reference sequence). This CDR3 is 11 amino acids long. Trimming took 6 bases from V and 11 from J, leaving 11 bases between them. CDR3 sequence: CSAPTAAPLHS. As DNA, the CDR3 is TGCAGTGCCCCGACAGCTGCACCCCTCCACTCT.

The J gene is TRBJ2-4, the V gene TRBV4-1; TRBD1 matches 10 bases. The CDR3 contains 19 residues. The germline V gene encodes CDR1 MGHRA and CDR2 YSYEKL. V lost 4 bases, J lost 1 base, and 13 bases stayed unmatched. The CDR3 here is CASSRKTGGYPLAKNIQYF. CDR3 bases: TGCGCCAGCAGCCGAAAGACAGGGGGCTATCCGTTGGCCAAAAACATTCAGTACTTC.

The V and J genes are TRBV6-6 and TRBJ1-2; 7 bases agree with TRBD1. Germline assignment: CDR1 MNHNY and CDR2 SVGAGI (reference sequence). V lost 6 bases to trimming and J lost 6 bases; unmatched junction nucleotides: 10. The CDR3 loop spans 14 amino acids. CDR3 nucleotides: TGTGCCAGCAGCGTGGAGGCCCAGGGGGATGGCTACACCTTC. It specifies CASSVEAQGDGYTF.

At least ten counts were recorded for this clonotype. This chain connects TRBV7-8 to TRBJ2-3; possibly TRBD2 for D (5 bases). The V gene lost 4 bases and the J gene lost 5 bases, with 7 bases spanning the gap. Germline assignment: CDR1 SGHVS and CDR2 FQNEAQ. The CDR3 length is 12 residues. CDR3 bases: TGTGCCAGCAGCTCCGGGATAGATACGCAGTATTTT. This translates into CASSSGIDTQYF. Full variable domain (remainder filled in from reference TRBV7-8 and TRBJ2-3): GAGVSQSPRYKVAKRGQDVALRCDPISGHVSLFWYQQALGQGPEFLTYFQNEAQLDKSGLPSDRFFAERPEGSVSTLKIQRTQQEDSAVYLCASSSGIDTQYFGPGTRLTVL.

Note on this clonotype: One end of the junction is discordant with germline, which a read error may explain. The chain carries TRBV27 and TRBJ2-7; 8 bases are a match to TRBD1. CDR3 length equals 14 residues. Germline V CDR1 and CDR2: MNHEY, SMNVEV (reference sequence). The CDR3 nucleotides read TGTGCCCGCAGTCCTTGGACAGGGCTAGGGGGGCAGTACTTC. Amino acid sequence: CARSPWTGLGGQYF.

The gene calls are TRBV12-3 or TRBV12-4 and TRBJ2-1; TRBD2 aligns across 15 bases. Trimming removed 5 bases from V and 2 bases from J; junction bases left unmatched: 10. The CDR3 has 19 amino acids. CDR3 amino acids: CASSTGLAGGLKTYNEQFF. CDR3 sequence (DNA): TGTGCCAGCAGTACAGGACTAGCGGGGGGGTTAAAAACCTACAATGAGCAGTTCTTC.

This clonotype has at least ten counts. The genes are TRBV4-1 and TRBJ1-4; no clear D gene. V was pared by 1 base and J by 5 bases, with 5 bases between. CDR3 length equals 13 residues. Germline loops: CDR1 MGHRA, CDR2 YSYEKL. In nucleotides, the CDR3 is TGCGCCAGCAGCCAAGTTGTGAATGAAAAACTGTTTTTT. This codes for CASSQVVNEKLFF.

This clonotype showed up many times. This chain uses TRBV7-2 with TRBJ2-3; no reliable D call. CDR1 is SGHTA and CDR2 is FQGNSA in the germline V gene. CDR3 length: 14 residues. The V end was cut by 2 bases, the J end by 6 bases, with 12 bases between. For the CDR3, the DNA is TGTGCCAGCAGCTTAAGGTGGGGATCGGATACGCAGTATTTT. This translates into CASSLRWGSDTQYF. Full variable domain (rest looked up from reference TRBV7-2 and TRBJ2-3): GAGVSQSPSNKVTEKGKDVELRCDPISGHTALYWYRQSLGQGLEFLIYFQGNSAPDKSGLPSDRFSAERTGGSVSTLTIQRTQQEDSAVYLCASSLRWGSDTQYFGPGTRLTVL.

The chain links TRBV20-1 to TRBJ2-7; 10 bases align to TRBD2. Per the germline V gene, CDR1 is DFQATT and CDR2 is SNEGSKA (reference sequence). The CDR3 covers 16 residues. The V gene end was trimmed by 0 bases and the J gene end by 5 bases; junction bases not matched to a gene: 10. In DNA, the CDR3 is TGCAGTGCTAGAGATCTTTACGGGACTAGCGCGAACGAGCAGTACTTC. It yields the protein CSARDLYGTSANEQYF.

This clonotype was detected ten times or more. J is TRBJ2-3 and V is TRBV4-1; D possibly corresponds to TRBD2 (7 bases). Germline CDR1 reads MGHRA; CDR2 reads YSYEKL. The CDR3 runs 17 residues. V lost 0 bases to trimming and J lost 0 bases, with 13 bases between them. In nucleotides, the CDR3 is TGCGCCAGCAGCCAAGAACGGGGGGCGGGGAGCACAGATACGCAGTATTTT. Protein sequence: CASSQERGAGSTDTQYF.

The chain has TRBV20-1 and TRBJ2-3; no reliable D call. CDR3 length: 15 residues. Germline CDR1 reads DFQATT; CDR2 reads SNEGSKA (reference sequence). V was pared by 7 bases and J by 7 bases, with 24 bases between. As DNA, the CDR3 is TGCAGTGGACCCCCACTTGAAGGTGCTGGGTATACGCAGTATTTT. Encoded protein: CSGPPLEGAGYTQYF.

V gene TRBV18 combines with J gene TRBJ2-1, with 9 bases fitting TRBD1. The trim removed 6 bases at V and 5 bases at J, leaving 14 bases unmatched. CDR1 KGHSH and CDR2 LQKENI come from the germline V gene. CDR3 length: 17 amino acids. The CDR3, as DNA: TGTGCCAGCTCTCGGGACAGGGCCTCGAAAATTAACAATGAGCAGTTCTTC. Translated: CASSRDRASKINNEQFF.

This clonotype was observed a handful of times. The gene calls are TRBV6-5 and TRBJ2-7; D is tentatively TRBD1 or TRBD2 (6 bases each). The CDR3 is 13 residues long. Germline V gene sequence: CDR1 MNHEY, CDR2 SVGAGI. The V end lost 6 bases, the J end lost 6 bases, and 15 bases lay between the germline ends. The DNA for the CDR3 is TGTGCCAGCAGGGCCCACGGGGGCAGCGAGCAGTACTTC. Translated, it gives CASRAHGGSEQYF.

This clonotype occurred a few times. This sequence joins TRBV10-3 and TRBJ1-1; tentatively, D is TRBD1 (5 bases). The length of the CDR3 is 15 residues. V was cut by 6 bases and J by 1 base, with 15 bases left in between. CDR1 is ENHRY, CDR2 SYGVKD, per germline. CDR3 protein: CAISQTEWTNTEAFF. CDR3 nucleotides: TGTGCCATCAGCCAGACAGAATGGACGAACACTGAAGCTTTCTTT.

The genes are TRBV3-1 and TRBJ2-5; 14 bases map to TRBD2. Germline trimming cut 4 bases from V and 0 bases from J; bases unmatched to any gene: 4. Germline CDR1 is LGHDT and CDR2 is YNNKEL (reference sequence). The CDR3 length is 17 residues. The CDR3 nucleotides are TGTGCCAGCAGCCGGGGACTAGCGGGAGCCAACCAAGAGACCCAGTACTTC. It specifies CASSRGLAGANQETQYF.